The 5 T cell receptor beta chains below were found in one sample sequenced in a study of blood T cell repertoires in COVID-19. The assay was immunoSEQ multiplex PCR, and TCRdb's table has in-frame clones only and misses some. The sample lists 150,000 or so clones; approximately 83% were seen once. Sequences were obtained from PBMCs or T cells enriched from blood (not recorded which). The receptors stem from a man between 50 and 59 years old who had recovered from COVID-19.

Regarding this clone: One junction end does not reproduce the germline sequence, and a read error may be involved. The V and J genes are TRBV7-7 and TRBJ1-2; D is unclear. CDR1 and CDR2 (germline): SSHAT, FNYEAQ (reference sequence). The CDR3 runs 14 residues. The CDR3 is CASSFSRLYYGYTF. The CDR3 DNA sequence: TGTGCTAGCAGCTTTTCCAGGTTATACTATGGCTACACCTTC.

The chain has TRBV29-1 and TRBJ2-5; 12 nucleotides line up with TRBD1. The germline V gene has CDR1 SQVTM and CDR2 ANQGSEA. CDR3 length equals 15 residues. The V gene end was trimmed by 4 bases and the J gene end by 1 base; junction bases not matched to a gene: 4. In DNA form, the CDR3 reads TGCAGCGTTGGGGGACAGGGGGCTTTCCAAGAGACCCAGTACTTC. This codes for CSVGGQGAFQETQYF.

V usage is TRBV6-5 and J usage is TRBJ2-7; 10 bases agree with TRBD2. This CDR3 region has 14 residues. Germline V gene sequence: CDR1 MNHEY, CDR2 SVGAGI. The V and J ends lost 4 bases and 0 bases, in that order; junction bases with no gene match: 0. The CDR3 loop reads CASSLAGGSYEQYF. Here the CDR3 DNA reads TGTGCCAGCAGTTTAGCGGGGGGCTCCTACGAGCAGTACTTC.

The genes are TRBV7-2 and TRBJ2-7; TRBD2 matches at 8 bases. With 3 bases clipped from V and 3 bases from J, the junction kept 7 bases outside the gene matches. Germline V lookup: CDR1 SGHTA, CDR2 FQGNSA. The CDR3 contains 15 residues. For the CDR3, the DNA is TGTGCCAGCAGCTTTCGGGGGGGGTCGGACTACGAGCAGTACTTC. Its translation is CASSFRGGSDYEQYF. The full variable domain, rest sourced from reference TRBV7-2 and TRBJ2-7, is GAGVSQSPSNKVTEKGKDVELRCDPISGHTALYWYRQSLGQGLEFLIYFQGNSAPDKSGLPSDRFSAERTGGSVSTLTIQRTQQEDSAVYLCASSFRGGSDYEQYFGPGTRLTVT.

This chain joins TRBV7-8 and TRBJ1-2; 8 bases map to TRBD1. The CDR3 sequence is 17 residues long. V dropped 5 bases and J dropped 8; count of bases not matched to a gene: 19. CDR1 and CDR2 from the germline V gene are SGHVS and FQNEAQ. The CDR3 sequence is CASSATPSRGLSWGYTF. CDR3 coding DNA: TGTGCCAGCAGCGCCACCCCTAGCAGGGGGCTGTCTTGGGGCTACACCTTC.